The next 21 T cell receptor beta chains were all read from a single sample in a study of Ad26.COV2.S vaccination and SARS-CoV-2 variants. TCRdb's copy holds only in-frame clones and misses some; the assay was immunoSEQ multiplex PCR. The sample has around 86,000 clones, under 90% seen once. This material consisted of peripheral blood, taken after recovery from COVID-19. These TCRs come from a human donor who had recovered from COVID-19.

Remarks on this clone: This sample also contains other DNA sequences that code for the same CDR3. V is TRBV18 and J is TRBJ2-3; 14 bases fit TRBD2. The trim removed 4 bases at V and 1 base at J, leaving 1 base unmatched. CDR3 size: 16 residues. The germline V gene encodes CDR1 KGHSH and CDR2 LQKENI. CDR3 in amino acids: CASSLGLAGGTDTQYF. The CDR3 DNA reads TGTGCCAGCTCACTGGGACTAGCGGGAGGCACAGATACGCAGTATTTT.

This chain links TRBV19 with TRBJ2-6; D could derive from TRBD1 or TRBD2 (5 bases each). Trimming took 6 bases from V and 2 from J, leaving 11 bases between them. This CDR3 contains 15 residues. The germline gives CDR1 LNHDA, CDR2 SQIVND (reference sequence). CDR3 amino acids: CASSPRGAGANVLTF. The CDR3 DNA reads as TGTGCCAGTAGCCCGAGGGGAGCTGGGGCCAACGTCCTGACTTTC.

As DNA, the CDR3 is TGTGCCAGCAGTTCCATAACTCGACTACTCAGACAAGAGACCCAGTACTTC. As protein: CASSSITRLLRQETQYF. This rearrangement joins TRBV6-2 or TRBV6-3 to TRBJ2-5; tentative D call: TRBD2 (5 bases). V lost 4 bases to trimming and J lost 2 bases, with 20 bases between them. CDR1 MNHEY and CDR2 SVGEGT come from the germline V gene. This CDR3 contains 17 residues.

This chain connects TRBV7-7 to TRBJ2-3, with a weak D call TRBD2 (6 bases). This CDR3 comprises 15 residues. Trimming took 5 bases from V and 6 from J, leaving 18 bases between them. Looked up from germline, CDR1 is SSHAT and CDR2 is FNYEAQ (reference sequence). CDR3 sequence: CASSPTSRAGDTQYF. For the CDR3, the DNA is TGTGCCAGCAGCCCAACATCCAGGGCGGGGGATACGCAGTATTTT.

A few counts support this clone. The chain couples TRBV6-5 to TRBJ1-6; D possibly corresponds to TRBD1 (5 bases). This CDR3 is 14 amino acids long. Germline loops: CDR1 MNHEY, CDR2 SVGAGI. V shed 0 bases and J shed 11 bases, with 11 bases lying between them. The CDR3 region has the DNA TGTGCCAGCAGTTACTCGGGGGGGAGGACACCCCTCCACTTT. As protein: CASSYSGGRTPLHF.

This rearrangement joins TRBV29-1 to TRBJ1-4; D not certain. CDR3 length: 11 amino acids. CDR1 is SQVTM and CDR2 is ANQGSEA in the germline V gene. V was trimmed by 6 bases and J by 8 bases, leaving 10 bases between them. CDR3 in DNA: TGCAGCGTGAACCGGGAAGAAAAACTGTTTTTT. This codes for CSVNREEKLFF.

This sequence joins TRBV4-1 and TRBJ2-2; 9 bases align to TRBD2. Trimming removed 6 bases from V and 7 bases from J; junction bases left unmatched: 9. The CDR3 totals 15 residues. Germline lookup yields CDR1 MGHRA and CDR2 YSYEKL. The CDR3 DNA follows: TGCGCCAGCAGTCTTAGCGGGGGAGTGAGCGGGGAGCTGTTTTTT. Translation gives CASSLSGGVSGELFF.

The V call is TRBV7-9, the J call TRBJ1-1, with 8 bases aligning to TRBD1. CDR3 size: 11 residues. V gave up 5 bases and J gave up 12 bases; unmatched junction bases: 5. Germline CDR1 is SEHNR and CDR2 is FQNEAQ (reference sequence). DNA for the CDR3: TGTGCCAGCAGCACCCGGACAGGGACTTTCTTT. It yields the protein CASSTRTGTFF.

The chain links TRBV5-5 to TRBJ1-4; 10 bases fit TRBD1. The CDR3 totals 14 residues. Germline lookup yields CDR1 SGHKS and CDR2 YYEKEE (reference sequence). The trim removed 4 bases at V and 8 bases at J, leaving 5 bases unmatched. The CDR3 nucleotides read TGTGCCAGCAGCAGGACAGGGGGAGAGGAAAAACTGTTTTTT. It encodes CASSRTGGEEKLFF. Full variable domain (outside the CDR3, taken from reference TRBV5-5 and TRBJ1-4): DAGVTQSPTHLIKTRGQQVTLRCSPISGHKSVSWYQQVLGQGPQFIFQYYEKEERGRGNFPDRFSARQFPNYSSELNVNALLLGDSALYLCASSRTGGEEKLFFGSGTQLSVL.

The V call is TRBV6-2 or TRBV6-3, the J call TRBJ2-2; 10 nucleotides match TRBD2. The CDR3 has 18 amino acids. Per germline, CDR1 MNHEY and CDR2 SVGEGT. V shed 4 bases and J 4 bases; nucleotides not matched to a gene: 12. This CDR3 is CASSWRASGSRGTGELFF. The DNA of the CDR3 is TGTGCCAGCAGTTGGCGGGCTAGCGGGAGTAGGGGCACCGGGGAGCTGTTTTTT.

The chain's CDR3 is CASSPGGVPDTQYF. Here the CDR3 DNA reads TGCGCCAGCAGCCCCGGCGGGGTACCAGATACGCAGTATTTT. The rearrangement uses TRBV5-1 and TRBJ2-3, with D possibly being TRBD2 (6 bases). V was cut by 4 bases and J by 4 bases, with 13 bases left in between. Germline CDR1 and CDR2: SGHRS and YFSETQ. The CDR3 spans 14 residues.

The V gene is TRBV28, the J gene TRBJ2-5, with 8 bases aligning to TRBD1. This CDR3 is 15 amino acids long. Germline V gene sequence: CDR1 MDHEN, CDR2 SYDVKM. Losses at the gene ends were 3 bases for V and 4 bases for J; bases not matched to a gene: 7. The CDR3 region has the DNA TGTGCCAGCAGTTTTTCAGGGGGCGCGGGAGAGACCCAGTACTTC. Protein product: CASSFSGGAGETQYF.

The chain combines TRBV3-1 (or the pseudogene TRBV3-2) with TRBJ1-4; 8 bases map to TRBD1. Germline V CDR1 and CDR2: LGHDT, YNNKEL (reference sequence). The CDR3 is 15 amino acids. The V segment lost 4 bases and the J segment 3 bases; nucleotides outside the gene matches: 4. CDR3 protein: CASSPWTGSNEKLFF. The CDR3 DNA follows: TGTGCCAGCAGCCCCTGGACAGGGTCTAATGAAAAACTGTTTTTT.

The chain links TRBV20-1 to TRBJ1-5; D is unclear. The ends were cut back, 3 bases at V and 5 bases at J, with 17 bases in the middle. The germline V gene encodes CDR1 DFQATT and CDR2 SNEGSKA (reference sequence). The CDR3 covers 15 residues. CDR3 coding DNA: TGCAGTGCTAGTTACCGGGAGGAGGGCGATCAGCCCCAGCATTTT. Residues: CSASYREEGDQPQHF.

For this clone: The same CDR3 also results from other DNA sequences found in this sample. This chain connects TRBV15 to TRBJ2-3, with D uncertain. V shed 0 bases and J shed 3 bases, with 7 bases lying between them. Germline CDR1 LNHNV, CDR2 YYDKDF (reference sequence). The CDR3 is 14 amino acids. The CDR3 region has the DNA TGTGCCACCAGCAGAGATGGTTCTACAGATACGCAGTATTTT. Amino acid sequence: CATSRDGSTDTQYF.

The chain couples TRBV29-1 to TRBJ2-5; 16 nucleotides align to TRBD2. Germline V lookup: CDR1 SQVTM, CDR2 ANQGSEA. Trimming took 1 base from V and 5 from J; bases not matched to a gene: 10. This CDR3 is built from 18 residues. CDR3: CSVEGEGTSGRAGETQYF. CDR3 bases: TGCAGCGTTGAAGGGGAAGGGACTAGCGGGAGGGCCGGGGAGACCCAGTACTTC.

This chain connects TRBV3-1 (or the pseudogene TRBV3-2) to TRBJ2-1; TRBD2 matches at 12 bases. Per the germline V gene, CDR1 is LGHDT and CDR2 is YNNKEL (reference sequence). The CDR3 covers 18 residues. V shed 0 bases and J 2 bases; nucleotides not matched to a gene: 5. The CDR3 region has the DNA TGTGCCAGCAGCCAAGATCTTGGGACTAGCGGGCCCTACAATGAGCAGTTCTTC. Protein: CASSQDLGTSGPYNEQFF.

The genes are TRBV7-2 and TRBJ2-4; a weak D match, TRBD1 (5 bases). The CDR3 is 17 amino acids. Germline CDR1 reads SGHTA; CDR2 reads FQGNSA. With 5 bases removed from V and 6 bases from J, the gap between germline ends came to 23 bases. Written as DNA, the CDR3 is TGTGCCAGCAGCACGTCCCCGACAGACTCAATAATAAACATTCAGTACTTC. This encodes CASSTSPTDSIINIQYF.

The chain employs TRBV27 and TRBJ1-1, with a weak D call TRBD1 (5 bases). This CDR3 has 14 residues. Germline CDR1 reads MNHEY; CDR2 reads SMNVEV (reference sequence). V was cut by 5 bases and J by 4 bases, with 14 bases left in between. In nucleotides, the CDR3 is TGTGCCAGCAGTAACCCCGGAGGGACCACTGAAGCTTTCTTT. This gives the protein CASSNPGGTTEAFF.

The chain uses TRBV15 and TRBJ1-3; TRBD1 matches 8 bases. Germline assignment: CDR1 LNHNV and CDR2 YYDKDF (reference sequence). Trimming at V came to 0 bases and at J to 4 bases, leaving 2 bases not matched to a gene. The CDR3 is 15 amino acids. CDR3 amino acids: CATSRDRGLGNTIYF. The CDR3 DNA follows: TGTGCCACCAGCAGAGACAGGGGGCTCGGAAACACCATATATTTT.

Points on this clone: The conserved final phenylalanine or tryptophan is absent from the CDR3, which likely points to a read error. The limits of the CDR3 on the DNA are not certain, so only TCRdb's listed CDR3 is given. The chain links TRBV5-6 to TRBJ2-7; the listed D gene, TRBD1, was not tested against the DNA. CDR1 is SGHDT, CDR2 YYEEEE, per germline. The CDR3 sequence runs 9 residues, both termini included. CDR3 sequence: CASSQTGKD.